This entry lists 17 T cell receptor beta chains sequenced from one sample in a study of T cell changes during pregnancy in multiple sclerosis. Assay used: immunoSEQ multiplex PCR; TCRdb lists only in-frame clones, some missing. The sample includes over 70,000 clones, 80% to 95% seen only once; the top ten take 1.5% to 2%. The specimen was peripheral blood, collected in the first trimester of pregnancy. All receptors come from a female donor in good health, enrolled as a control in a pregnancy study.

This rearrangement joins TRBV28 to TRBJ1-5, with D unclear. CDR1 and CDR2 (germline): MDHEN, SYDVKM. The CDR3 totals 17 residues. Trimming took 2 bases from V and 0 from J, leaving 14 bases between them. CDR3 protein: CASSLNQEGYSNQPQHF. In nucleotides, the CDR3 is TGTGCCAGCAGTTTAAACCAAGAGGGCTATAGCAATCAGCCCCAGCATTTT.

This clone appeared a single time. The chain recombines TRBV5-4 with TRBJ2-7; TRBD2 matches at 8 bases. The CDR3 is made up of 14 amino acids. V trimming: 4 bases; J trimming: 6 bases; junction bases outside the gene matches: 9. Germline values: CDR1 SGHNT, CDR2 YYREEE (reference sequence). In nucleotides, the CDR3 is TGTGCCAGCAGCCGGAGCGGGAGCGGGGGCGAGCAGTACTTC. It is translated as CASSRSGSGGEQYF. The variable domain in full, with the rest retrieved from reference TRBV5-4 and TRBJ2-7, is ETGVTQSPTHLIKTRGQQVTLRCSSQSGHNTVSWYQQALGQGPQFIFQYYREEENGRGNFPPRFSGLQFPNYSSELNVNALELDDSALYLCASSRSGSGGEQYFGPGTRLTVT.

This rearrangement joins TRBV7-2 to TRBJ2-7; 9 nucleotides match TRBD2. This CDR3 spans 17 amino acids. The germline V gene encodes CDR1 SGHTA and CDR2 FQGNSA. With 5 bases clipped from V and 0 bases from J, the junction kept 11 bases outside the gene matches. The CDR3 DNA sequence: TGTGCCAGCAGCCCCCAGCCTAGCGGGAAGTACTCCTACGAGCAGTACTTC. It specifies CASSPQPSGKYSYEQYF.

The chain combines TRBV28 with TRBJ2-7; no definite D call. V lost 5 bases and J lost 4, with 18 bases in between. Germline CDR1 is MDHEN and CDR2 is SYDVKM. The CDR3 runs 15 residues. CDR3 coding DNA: TGTGCCAGCAGTAAGCCGGCGGAGCAGCTTTACGAGCAGTACTTC. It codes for CASSKPAEQLYEQYF.

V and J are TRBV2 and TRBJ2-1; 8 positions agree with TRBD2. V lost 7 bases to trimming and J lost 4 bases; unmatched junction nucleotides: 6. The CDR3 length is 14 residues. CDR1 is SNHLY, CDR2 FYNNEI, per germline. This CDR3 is CASTGLAGYNEQFF. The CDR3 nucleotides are TGTGCCAGCACTGGGCTAGCGGGTTACAATGAGCAGTTCTTC.

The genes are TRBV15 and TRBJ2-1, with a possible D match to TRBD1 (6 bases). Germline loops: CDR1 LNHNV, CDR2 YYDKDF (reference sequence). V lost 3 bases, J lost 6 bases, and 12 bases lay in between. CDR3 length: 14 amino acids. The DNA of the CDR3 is TGTGCCACCAGCAGTATGGACAGTCCCAATGAGCAGTTCTTC. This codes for CATSSMDSPNEQFF.

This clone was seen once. This CDR3 reads CASSETAGLVRYEQYF. CDR3 coding DNA: TGTGCCAGCAGCGAGACGGCCGGTCTAGTGCGTTACGAGCAGTACTTC. The rearrangement joins TRBV28 to TRBJ2-7, with D unresolved. Deletions cut 6 bases from V and 4 bases from J, with 22 bases between. The CDR3 sequence is 16 residues long. CDR1 is MDHEN and CDR2 is SYDVKM in the germline V gene.

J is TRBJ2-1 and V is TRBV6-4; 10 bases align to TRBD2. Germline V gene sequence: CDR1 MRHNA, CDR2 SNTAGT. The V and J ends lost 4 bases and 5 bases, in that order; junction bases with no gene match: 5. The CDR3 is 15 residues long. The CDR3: CASSAGLAENNEQFF. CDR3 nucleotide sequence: TGTGCCAGCAGTGCTGGACTAGCGGAAAACAATGAGCAGTTCTTC.

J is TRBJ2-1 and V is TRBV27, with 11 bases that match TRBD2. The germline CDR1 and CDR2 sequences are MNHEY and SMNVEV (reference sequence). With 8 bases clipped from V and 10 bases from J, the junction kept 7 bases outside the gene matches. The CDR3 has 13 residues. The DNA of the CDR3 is TGTGCCAGCGGTACTAGCGGGAGAGGCGAGCAGTTCTTC. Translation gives CASGTSGRGEQFF.

For the CDR3, the DNA is TGTGCCAGTAGTATAGGGGCAGGTCCGCCGCCCCAGCATTTT. Translated, it gives CASSIGAGPPPQHF. The chain is built from TRBV19 and TRBJ1-5; no clear D. The CDR3 extends over 14 amino acids. Germline V gives CDR1 LNHDA, CDR2 SQIVND (reference sequence). The ends were cut back, 1 base at V and 9 bases at J, with 13 bases in the middle.

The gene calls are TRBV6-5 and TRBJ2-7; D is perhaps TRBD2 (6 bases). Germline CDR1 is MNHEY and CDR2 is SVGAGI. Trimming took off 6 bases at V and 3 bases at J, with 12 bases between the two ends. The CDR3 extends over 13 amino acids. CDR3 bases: TGTGCCAGCAGCCAAGGGACTTTCTACGAGCAGTACTTC. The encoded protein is CASSQGTFYEQYF.

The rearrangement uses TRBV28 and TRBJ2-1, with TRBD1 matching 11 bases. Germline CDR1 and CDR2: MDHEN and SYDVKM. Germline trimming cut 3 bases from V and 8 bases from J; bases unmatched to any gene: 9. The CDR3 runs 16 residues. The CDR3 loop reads CASSFPDRGRPDEQFF. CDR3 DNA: TGTGCCAGCAGTTTCCCGGACAGGGGGCGCCCCGATGAGCAGTTCTTC.

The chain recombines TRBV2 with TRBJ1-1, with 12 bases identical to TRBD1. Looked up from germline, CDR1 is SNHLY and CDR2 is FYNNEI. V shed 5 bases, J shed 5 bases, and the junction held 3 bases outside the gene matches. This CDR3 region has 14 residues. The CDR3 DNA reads TGTGCCAGCAGTAAGGGACAGGGGGCGACTGAAGCTTTCTTT. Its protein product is CASSKGQGATEAFF.

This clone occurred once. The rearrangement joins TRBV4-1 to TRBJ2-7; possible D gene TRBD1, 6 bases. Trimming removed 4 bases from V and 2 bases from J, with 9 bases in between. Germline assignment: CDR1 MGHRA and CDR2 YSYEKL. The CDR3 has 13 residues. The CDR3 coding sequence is TGCGCCAGCAGCCGACAGGAAGCCTACGAGCAGTACTTC. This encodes CASSRQEAYEQYF.

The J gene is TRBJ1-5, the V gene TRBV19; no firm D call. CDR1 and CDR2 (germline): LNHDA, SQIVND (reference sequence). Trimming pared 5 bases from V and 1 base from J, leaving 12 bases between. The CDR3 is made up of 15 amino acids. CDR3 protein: CASSGPHRSNQPQHF. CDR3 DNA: TGTGCCAGTAGTGGTCCCCACCGGAGCAATCAGCCCCAGCATTTT.

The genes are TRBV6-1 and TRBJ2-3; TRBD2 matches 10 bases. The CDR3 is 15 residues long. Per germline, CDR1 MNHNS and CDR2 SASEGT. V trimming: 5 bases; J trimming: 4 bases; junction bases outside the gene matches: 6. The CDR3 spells CASSWLAGVADTQYF. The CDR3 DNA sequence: TGTGCCAGCAGTTGGCTAGCGGGAGTCGCAGATACGCAGTATTTT.

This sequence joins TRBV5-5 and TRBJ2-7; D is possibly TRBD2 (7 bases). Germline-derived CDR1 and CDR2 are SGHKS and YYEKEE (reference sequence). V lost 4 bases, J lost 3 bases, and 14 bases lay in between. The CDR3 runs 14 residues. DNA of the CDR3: TGTGCCAGCAGCGCCGGGGGGCTAGGCTACGAGCAGTACTTC. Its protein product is CASSAGGLGYEQYF.